This T cell receptor (beta chain) was profiled in a study of blood T cell repertoires in COVID-19. Study context: The analysed material was cDNA or gDNA that came from T cells, B-cell-depleted T cells, or PBMCs.

Trimming took 1 base from V and 3 from J, leaving 12 bases between them. The CDR3 is made up of 15 amino acids. CDR1 KGHSH and CDR2 LQKENI come from the germline V gene. Original handling: Estimated nucleated cell counts came from reference gene primer amplification. TCRdb keeps only in-frame clones here, not all; method: immunoSEQ multiplex PCR. From that table come the V and J calls and clone size; the DNA was used to work out D and trimming. The top ten clones hold roughly 6% of a sample with about 350,000 clones, around 86% of them seen once. The sequencing input was peripheral blood. The rearrangement uses TRBV18 and TRBJ1-1; D is possibly TRBD1 (6 bases). The TCR sequence derives from a woman between 45 and 65 years old with COVID-19, enrolled during active disease. The CDR3, as DNA: TGTGCCAGCTCACCACTCATCCCAGGGGACACTGAAGCTTTCTTT. This translates into CASSPLIPGDTEAFF. The entire variable domain, with the rest obtained from reference TRBV18 and TRBJ1-1, is as follows: NAGVMQNPRHLVRRRGQEARLRCSPMKGHSHVYWYRQLPEEGLKFMVYLQKENIIDESGMPKERFSAEFPKEGPSILRIQQVVRGDSAAYFCASSPLIPGDTEAFFGQGTRLTVV.